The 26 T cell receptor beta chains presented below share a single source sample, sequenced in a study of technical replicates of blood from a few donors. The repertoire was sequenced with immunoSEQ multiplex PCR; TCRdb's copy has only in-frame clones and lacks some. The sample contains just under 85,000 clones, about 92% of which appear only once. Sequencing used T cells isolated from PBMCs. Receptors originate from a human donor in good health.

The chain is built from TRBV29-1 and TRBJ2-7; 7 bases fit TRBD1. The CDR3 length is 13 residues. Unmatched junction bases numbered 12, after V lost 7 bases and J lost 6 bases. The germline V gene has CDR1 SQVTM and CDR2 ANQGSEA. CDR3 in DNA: TGCAGCGGAGGGACAAATGGGGACAGCGAGCAGTACTTC. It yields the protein CSGGTNGDSEQYF.

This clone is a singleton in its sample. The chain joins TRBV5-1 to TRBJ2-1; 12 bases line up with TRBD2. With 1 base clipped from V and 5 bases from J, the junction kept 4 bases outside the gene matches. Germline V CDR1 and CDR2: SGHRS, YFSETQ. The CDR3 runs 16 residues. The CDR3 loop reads CASSLPRLAGDNEQFF. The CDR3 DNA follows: TGCGCCAGCAGCTTGCCGAGACTAGCGGGGGACAATGAGCAGTTCTTC.

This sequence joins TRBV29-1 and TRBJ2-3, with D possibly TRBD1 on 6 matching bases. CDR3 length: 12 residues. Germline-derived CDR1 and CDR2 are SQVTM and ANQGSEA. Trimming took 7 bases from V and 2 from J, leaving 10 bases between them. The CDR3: CSGGPNTDTQYF. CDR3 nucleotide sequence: TGCAGCGGGGGGCCAAACACAGATACGCAGTATTTT.

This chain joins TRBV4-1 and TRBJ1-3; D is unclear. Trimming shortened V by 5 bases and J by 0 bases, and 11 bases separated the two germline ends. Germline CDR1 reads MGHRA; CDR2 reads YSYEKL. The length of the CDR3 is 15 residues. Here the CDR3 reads CASSRLTDSGNTIYF. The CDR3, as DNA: TGCGCCAGCAGCAGATTAACTGACTCTGGAAACACCATATATTTT.

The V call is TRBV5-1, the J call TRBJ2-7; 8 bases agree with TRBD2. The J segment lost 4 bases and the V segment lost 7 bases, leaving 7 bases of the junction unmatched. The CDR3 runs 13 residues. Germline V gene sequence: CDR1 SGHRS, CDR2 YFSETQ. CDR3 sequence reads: CASYSGNGYEQYF. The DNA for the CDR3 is TGCGCCAGCTATAGCGGGAACGGGTACGAGCAGTACTTC.

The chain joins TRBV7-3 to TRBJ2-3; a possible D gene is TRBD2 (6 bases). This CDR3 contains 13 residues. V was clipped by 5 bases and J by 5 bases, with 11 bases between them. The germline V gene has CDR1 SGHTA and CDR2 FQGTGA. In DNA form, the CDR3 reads TGTGCCAGCAGCCGCGGGGCTCGAGATACGCAGTATTTT. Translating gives CASSRGARDTQYF.

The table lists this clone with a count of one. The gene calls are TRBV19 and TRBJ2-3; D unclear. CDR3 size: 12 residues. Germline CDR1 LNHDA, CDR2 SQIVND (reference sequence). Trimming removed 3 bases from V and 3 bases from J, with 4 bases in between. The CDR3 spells CASSIGTDTQYF. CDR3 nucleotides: TGTGCCAGTAGTATCGGGACAGATACGCAGTATTTT.

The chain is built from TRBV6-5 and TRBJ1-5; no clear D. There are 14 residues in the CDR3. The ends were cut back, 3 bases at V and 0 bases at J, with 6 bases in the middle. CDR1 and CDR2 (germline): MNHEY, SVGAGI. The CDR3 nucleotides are TGTGCCAGCAGTTATACAAATAGCAATCAGCCCCAGCATTTT. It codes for CASSYTNSNQPQHF.

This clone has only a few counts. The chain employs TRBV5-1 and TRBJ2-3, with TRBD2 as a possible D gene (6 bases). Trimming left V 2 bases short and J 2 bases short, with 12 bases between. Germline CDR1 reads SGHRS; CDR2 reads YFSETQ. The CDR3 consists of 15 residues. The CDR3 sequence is CASSLRGRPTDTQYF. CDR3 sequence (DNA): TGCGCCAGCAGCTTACGAGGGAGGCCCACAGATACGCAGTATTTT.

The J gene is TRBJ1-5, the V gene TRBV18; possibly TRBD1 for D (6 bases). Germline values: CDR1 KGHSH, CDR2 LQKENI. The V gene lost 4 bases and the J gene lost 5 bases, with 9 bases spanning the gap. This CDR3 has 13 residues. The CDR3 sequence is CASSQGEDQPQHF. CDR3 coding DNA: TGTGCCAGCTCACAGGGGGAAGATCAGCCCCAGCATTTT.

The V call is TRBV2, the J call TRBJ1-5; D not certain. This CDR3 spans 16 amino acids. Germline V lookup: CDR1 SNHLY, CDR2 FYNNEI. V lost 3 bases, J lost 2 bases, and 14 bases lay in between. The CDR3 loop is CASSEEGIVGNQPQHF. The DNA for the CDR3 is TGTGCCAGCAGTGAGGAGGGAATTGTTGGCAATCAGCCCCAGCATTTT.

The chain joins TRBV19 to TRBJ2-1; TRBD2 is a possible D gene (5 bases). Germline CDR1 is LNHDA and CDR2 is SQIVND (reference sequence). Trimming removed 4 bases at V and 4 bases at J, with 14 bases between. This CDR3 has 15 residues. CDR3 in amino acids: CASSNPLKRYNEQFF. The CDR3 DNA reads TGTGCCAGTAGTAATCCCCTAAAGCGGTACAATGAGCAGTTCTTC.

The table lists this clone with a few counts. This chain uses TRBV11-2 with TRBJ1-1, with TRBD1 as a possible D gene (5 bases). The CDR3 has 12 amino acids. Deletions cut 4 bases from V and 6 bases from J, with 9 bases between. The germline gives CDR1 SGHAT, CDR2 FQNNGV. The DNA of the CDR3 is TGTGCCAGCAGCTGGGGGACTTCTGAAGCTTTCTTT. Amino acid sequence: CASSWGTSEAFF. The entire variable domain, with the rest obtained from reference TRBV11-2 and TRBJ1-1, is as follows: EAGVAQSPRYKIIEKRQSVAFWCNPISGHATLYWYQQILGQGPKLLIQFQNNGVVDDSQLPKDRFSAERLKGVDSTLKIQPAKLEDSAVYLCASSWGTSEAFFGQGTRLTVV.

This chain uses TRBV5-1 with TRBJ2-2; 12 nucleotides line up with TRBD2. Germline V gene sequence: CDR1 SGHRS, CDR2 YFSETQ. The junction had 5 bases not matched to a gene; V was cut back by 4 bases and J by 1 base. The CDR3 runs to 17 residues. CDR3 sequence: CASSPPGLAGNTGELFF. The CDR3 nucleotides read TGCGCCAGCAGCCCACCGGGACTAGCGGGGAACACCGGGGAGCTGTTTTTT.

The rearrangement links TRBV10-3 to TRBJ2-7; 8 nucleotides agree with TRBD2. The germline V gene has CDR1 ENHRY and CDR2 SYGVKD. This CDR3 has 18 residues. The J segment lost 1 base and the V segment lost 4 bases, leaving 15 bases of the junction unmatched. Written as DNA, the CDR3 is TGTGCCATCAGTGTCAGTCCTAGCGGGCTAGGGGGGTCCTACGAGCAGTACTTC. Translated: CAISVSPSGLGGSYEQYF.

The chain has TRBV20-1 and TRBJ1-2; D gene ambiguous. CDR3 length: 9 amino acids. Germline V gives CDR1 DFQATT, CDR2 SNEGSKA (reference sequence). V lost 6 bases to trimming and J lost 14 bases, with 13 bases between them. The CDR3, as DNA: TGCAGTGCCTGGGCCTCCGATACCTTC. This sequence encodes CSAWASDTF.

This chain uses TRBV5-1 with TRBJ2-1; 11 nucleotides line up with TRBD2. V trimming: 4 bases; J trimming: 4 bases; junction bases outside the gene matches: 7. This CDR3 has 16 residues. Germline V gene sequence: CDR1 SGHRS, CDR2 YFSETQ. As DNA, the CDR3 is TGCGCCAGCAGCCTGCTAGCGGGGGGTTCTTACAATGAGCAGTTCTTC. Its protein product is CASSLLAGGSYNEQFF.

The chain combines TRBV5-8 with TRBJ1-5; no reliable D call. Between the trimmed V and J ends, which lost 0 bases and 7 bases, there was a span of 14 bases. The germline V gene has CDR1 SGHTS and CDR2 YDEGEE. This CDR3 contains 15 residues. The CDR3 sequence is CASSLGDDFRQPQHF. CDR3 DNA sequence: TGTGCCAGCAGCTTGGGTGATGATTTTCGGCAGCCCCAGCATTTT.

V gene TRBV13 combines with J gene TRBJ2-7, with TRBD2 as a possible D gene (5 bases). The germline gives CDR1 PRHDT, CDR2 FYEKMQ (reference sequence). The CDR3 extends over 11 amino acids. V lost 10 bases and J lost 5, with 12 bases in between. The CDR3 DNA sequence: TGTGCCACCGAGGGCCGGGACGAGCAGTACTTC. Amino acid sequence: CATEGRDEQYF.

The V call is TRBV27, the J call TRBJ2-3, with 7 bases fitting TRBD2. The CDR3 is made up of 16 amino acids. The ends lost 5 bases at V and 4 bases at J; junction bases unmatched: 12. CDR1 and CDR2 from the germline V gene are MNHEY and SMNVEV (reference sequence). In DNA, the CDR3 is TGTGCCAGCAGTCCTACAGGCGGGAGTAACCCAGATACGCAGTATTTT. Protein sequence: CASSPTGGSNPDTQYF.

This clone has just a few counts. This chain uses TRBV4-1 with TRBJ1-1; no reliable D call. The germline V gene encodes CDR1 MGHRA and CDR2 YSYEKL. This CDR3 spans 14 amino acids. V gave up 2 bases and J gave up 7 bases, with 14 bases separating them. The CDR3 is CASSQLFRTYEAFF. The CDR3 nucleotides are TGCGCCAGCAGCCAATTGTTTCGCACATATGAAGCTTTCTTT.

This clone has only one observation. In nucleotides, the CDR3 is TGTGCCAGCAGCAGGGGTCGGGACACCGGGGAGCTGTTTTTT. Its translation is CASSRGRDTGELFF. The chain carries TRBV6-1 and TRBJ2-2, with TRBD1 as a possible D gene (6 bases). With 6 bases removed from V and 3 bases from J, the gap between germline ends came to 11 bases. The CDR3 covers 14 residues. The germline CDR1 and CDR2 sequences are MNHNS and SASEGT.

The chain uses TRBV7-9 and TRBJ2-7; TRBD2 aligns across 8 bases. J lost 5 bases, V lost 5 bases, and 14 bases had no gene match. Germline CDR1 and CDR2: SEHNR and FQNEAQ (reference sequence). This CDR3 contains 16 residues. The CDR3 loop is CASSPRPSGTRDEQYF. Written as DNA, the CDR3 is TGTGCCAGCAGCCCTCGACCCTCCGGGACTAGGGACGAGCAGTACTTC.

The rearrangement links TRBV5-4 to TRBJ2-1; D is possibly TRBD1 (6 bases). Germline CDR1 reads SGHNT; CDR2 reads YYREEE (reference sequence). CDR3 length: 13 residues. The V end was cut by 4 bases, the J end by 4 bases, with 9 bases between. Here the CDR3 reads CASSPGQYNEQFF. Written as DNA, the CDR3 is TGTGCCAGCAGCCCAGGACAGTACAATGAGCAGTTCTTC.

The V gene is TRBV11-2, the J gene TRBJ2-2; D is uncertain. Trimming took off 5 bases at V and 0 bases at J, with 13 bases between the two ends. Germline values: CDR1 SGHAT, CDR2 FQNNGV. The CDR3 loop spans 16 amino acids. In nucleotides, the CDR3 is TGTGCCAGCAGCCGATCGAGTACGCCGAACACCGGGGAGCTGTTTTTT. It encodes CASSRSSTPNTGELFF.

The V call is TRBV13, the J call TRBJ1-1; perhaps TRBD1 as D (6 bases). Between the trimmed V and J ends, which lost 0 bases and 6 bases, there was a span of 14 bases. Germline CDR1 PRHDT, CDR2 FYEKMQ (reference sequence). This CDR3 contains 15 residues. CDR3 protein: CASSLGPQGWAEAFF. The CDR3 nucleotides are TGTGCCAGCAGCTTAGGTCCACAGGGATGGGCTGAAGCTTTCTTT.